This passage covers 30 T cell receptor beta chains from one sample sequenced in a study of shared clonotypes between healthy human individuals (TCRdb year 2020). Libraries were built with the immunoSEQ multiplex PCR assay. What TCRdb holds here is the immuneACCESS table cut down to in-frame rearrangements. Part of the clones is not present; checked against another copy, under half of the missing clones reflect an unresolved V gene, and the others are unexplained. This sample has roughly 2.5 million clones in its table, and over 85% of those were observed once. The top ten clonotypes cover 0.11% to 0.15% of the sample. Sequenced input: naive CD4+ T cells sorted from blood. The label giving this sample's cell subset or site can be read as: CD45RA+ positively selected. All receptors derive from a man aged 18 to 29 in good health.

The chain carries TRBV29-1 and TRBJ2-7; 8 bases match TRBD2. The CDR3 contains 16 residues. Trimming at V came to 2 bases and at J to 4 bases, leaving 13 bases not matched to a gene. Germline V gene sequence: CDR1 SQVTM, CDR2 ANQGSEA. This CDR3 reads CSVEPNVELAEYEQYF. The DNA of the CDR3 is TGCAGCGTTGAACCGAATGTCGAACTAGCGGAGTACGAGCAGTACTTC.

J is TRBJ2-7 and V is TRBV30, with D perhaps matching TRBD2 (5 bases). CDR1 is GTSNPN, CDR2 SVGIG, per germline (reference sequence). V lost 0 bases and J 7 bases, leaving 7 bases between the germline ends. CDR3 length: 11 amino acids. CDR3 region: CAWSVEREQYF. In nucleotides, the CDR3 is TGTGCCTGGAGTGTGGAGCGGGAGCAGTACTTC.

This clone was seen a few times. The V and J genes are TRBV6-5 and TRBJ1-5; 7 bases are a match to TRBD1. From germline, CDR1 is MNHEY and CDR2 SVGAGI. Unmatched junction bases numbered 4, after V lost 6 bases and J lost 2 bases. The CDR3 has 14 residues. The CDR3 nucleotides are TGTGCCAGCAGAACCGGGACAGGCAATCAGCCCCAGCATTTT. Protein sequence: CASRTGTGNQPQHF.

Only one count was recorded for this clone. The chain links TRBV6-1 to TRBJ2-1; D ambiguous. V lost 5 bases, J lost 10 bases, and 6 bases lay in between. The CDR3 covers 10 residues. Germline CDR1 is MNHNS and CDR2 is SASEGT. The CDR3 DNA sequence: TGTGCCAGCAGTACGAGGGAGCAGTTCTTC. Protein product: CASSTREQFF.

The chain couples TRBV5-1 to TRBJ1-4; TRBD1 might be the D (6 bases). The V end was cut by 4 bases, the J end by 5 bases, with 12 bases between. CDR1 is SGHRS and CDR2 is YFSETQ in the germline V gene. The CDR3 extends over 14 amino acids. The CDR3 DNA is TGCGCCAGCAGCGGCGGGGGCCCAAATGAAAAACTGTTTTTT. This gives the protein CASSGGGPNEKLFF.

The CDR3 coding sequence is TGTGCCAGCAGCTTTGGGTTCCGGGAGACCCAGTACTTC. The encoded protein is CASSFGFRETQYF. The genes are TRBV7-2 and TRBJ2-5; the D is unclear. With 3 bases removed from V and 5 bases from J, the gap between germline ends came to 10 bases. The CDR3 is 13 amino acids. Germline CDR1 SGHTA, CDR2 FQGNSA.

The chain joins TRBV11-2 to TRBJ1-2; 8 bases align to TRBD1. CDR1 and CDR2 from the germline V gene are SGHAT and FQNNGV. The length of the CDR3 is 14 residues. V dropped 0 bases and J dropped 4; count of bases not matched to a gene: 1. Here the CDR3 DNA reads TGTGCCAGCAGCTTAGATCAGGGGGCCTATGGCTACACCTTC. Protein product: CASSLDQGAYGYTF.

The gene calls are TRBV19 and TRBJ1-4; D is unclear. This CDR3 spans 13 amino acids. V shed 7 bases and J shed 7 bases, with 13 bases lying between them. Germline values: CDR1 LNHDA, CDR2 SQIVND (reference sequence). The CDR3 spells CASTTTRIEKLFF. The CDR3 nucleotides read TGTGCCAGTACAACTACTCGTATTGAAAAACTGTTTTTT.

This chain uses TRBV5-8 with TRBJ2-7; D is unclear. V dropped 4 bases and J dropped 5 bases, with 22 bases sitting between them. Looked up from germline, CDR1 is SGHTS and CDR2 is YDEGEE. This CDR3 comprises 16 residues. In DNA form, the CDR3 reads TGTGCCAGCAGCCGATACATGGGAACTCCTATTCACGAGCAGTACTTC. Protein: CASSRYMGTPIHEQYF. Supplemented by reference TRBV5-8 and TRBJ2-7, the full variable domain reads EAGVTQSPTHLIKTRGQQATLRCSPISGHTSVYWYQQALGLGLQFLLWYDEGEERNRGNFPPRFSGRQFPNYSSELNVNALELEDSALYLCASSRYMGTPIHEQYFGPGTRLTVT.

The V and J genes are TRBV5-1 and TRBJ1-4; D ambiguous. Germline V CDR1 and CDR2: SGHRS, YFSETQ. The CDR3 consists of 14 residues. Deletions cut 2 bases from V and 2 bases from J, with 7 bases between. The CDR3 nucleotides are TGCGCCAGCAGCTTAGGGATTACTAATGAAAAACTGTTTTTT. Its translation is CASSLGITNEKLFF. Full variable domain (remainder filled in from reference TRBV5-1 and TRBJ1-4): KAGVTQTPRYLIKTRGQQVTLSCSPISGHRSVSWYQQTPGQGLQFLFEYFSETQRNKGNFPGRFSGRQFSNSRSEMNVSTLELGDSALYLCASSLGITNEKLFFGSGTQLSVL.

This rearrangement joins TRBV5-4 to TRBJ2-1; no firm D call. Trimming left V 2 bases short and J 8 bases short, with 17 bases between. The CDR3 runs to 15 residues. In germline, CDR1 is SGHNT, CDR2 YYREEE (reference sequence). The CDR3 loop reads CASSLGVWQDDEQFF. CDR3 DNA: TGTGCCAGCAGCTTAGGAGTGTGGCAGGACGATGAGCAGTTCTTC.

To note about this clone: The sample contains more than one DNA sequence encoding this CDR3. CDR3 protein: CASSGSGAYEQYF. The CDR3 coding sequence is TGTGCCAGCAGCGGATCCGGGGCCTACGAGCAGTACTTC. The genes are TRBV6-1 and TRBJ2-7; TRBD2 is a possible D gene (5 bases). The CDR3 contains 13 residues. The V and J ends lost 6 bases and 2 bases respectively, with 11 bases between them. The germline gives CDR1 MNHNS, CDR2 SASEGT.

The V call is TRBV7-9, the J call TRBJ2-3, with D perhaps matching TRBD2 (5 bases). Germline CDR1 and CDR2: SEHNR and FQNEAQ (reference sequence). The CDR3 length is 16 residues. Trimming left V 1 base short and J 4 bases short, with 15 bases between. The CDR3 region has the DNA TGTGCCAGCAGCTTAGTCCTCGGACTCCAGTCAGATACGCAGTATTTT. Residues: CASSLVLGLQSDTQYF.

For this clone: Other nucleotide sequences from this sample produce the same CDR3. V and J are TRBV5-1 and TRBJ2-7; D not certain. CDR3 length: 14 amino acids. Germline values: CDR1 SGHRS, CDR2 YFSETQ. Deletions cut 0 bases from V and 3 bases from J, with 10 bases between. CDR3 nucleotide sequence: TGCGCCAGCAGCTTGGTTCCAGGAAACTACGAGCAGTACTTC. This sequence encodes CASSLVPGNYEQYF. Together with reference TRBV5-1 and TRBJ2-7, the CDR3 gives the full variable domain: KAGVTQTPRYLIKTRGQQVTLSCSPISGHRSVSWYQQTPGQGLQFLFEYFSETQRNKGNFPGRFSGRQFSNSRSEMNVSTLELGDSALYLCASSLVPGNYEQYFGPGTRLTVT.

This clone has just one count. The CDR3, as DNA: TGTGCCAGCAGCTACGGGACCCACAGCACAGATACGCAGTATTTT. Encoded protein: CASSYGTHSTDTQYF. This rearrangement joins TRBV5-6 to TRBJ2-3; the D gene could be TRBD1 or TRBD2 (5 bases each). Germline lookup yields CDR1 SGHDT and CDR2 YYEEEE. CDR3 length equals 15 residues. Trimming left V 3 bases short and J 0 bases short, with 11 bases between.

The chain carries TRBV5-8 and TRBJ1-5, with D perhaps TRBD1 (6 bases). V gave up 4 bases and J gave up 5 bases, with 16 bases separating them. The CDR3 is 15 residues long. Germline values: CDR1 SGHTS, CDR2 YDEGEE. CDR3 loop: CASSPLTGRDQPQHF. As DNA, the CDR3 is TGTGCCAGCAGCCCACTTACAGGGAGGGATCAGCCCCAGCATTTT.

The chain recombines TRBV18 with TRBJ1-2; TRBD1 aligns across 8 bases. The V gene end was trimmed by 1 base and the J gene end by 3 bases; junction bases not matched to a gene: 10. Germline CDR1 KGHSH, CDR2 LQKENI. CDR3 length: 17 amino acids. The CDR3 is CASSPLIPAGGDYGYTF. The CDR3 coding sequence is TGTGCCAGCTCACCACTCATTCCCGCAGGGGGCGACTATGGCTACACCTTC. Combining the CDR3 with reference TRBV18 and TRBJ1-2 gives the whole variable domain NAGVMQNPRHLVRRRGQEARLRCSPMKGHSHVYWYRQLPEEGLKFMVYLQKENIIDESGMPKERFSAEFPKEGPSILRIQQVVRGDSAAYFCASSPLIPAGGDYGYTFGSGTRLTVV.

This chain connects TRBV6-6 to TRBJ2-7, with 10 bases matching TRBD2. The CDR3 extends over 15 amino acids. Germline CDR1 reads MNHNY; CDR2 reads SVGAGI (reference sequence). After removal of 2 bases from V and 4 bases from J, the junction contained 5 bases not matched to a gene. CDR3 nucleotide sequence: TGTGCCAGCAGTTACCTTAGCGGGGGGCAGTACGAGCAGTACTTC. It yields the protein CASSYLSGGQYEQYF.

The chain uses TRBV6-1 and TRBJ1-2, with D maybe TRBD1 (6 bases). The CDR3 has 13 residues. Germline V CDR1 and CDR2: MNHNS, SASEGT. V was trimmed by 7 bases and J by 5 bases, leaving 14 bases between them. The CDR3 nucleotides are TGTGCCAGCATAAACAGGGATTCTTATGGCTACACCTTC. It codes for CASINRDSYGYTF.

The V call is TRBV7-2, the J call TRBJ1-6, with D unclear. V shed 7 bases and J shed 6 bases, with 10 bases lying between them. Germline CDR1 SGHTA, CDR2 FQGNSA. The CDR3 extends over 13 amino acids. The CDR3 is CASNSEGNSPLHF. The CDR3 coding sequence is TGTGCCAGCAACTCGGAGGGTAATTCACCCCTCCACTTT. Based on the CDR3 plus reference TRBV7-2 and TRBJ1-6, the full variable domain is GAGVSQSPSNKVTEKGKDVELRCDPISGHTALYWYRQSLGQGLEFLIYFQGNSAPDKSGLPSDRFSAERTGGSVSTLTIQRTQQEDSAVYLCASNSEGNSPLHFGNGTRLTVT.

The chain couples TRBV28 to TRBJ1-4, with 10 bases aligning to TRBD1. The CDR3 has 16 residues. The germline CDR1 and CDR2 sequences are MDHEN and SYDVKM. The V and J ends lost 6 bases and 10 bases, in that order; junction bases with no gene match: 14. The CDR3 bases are TGTGCCAGCAGGGATGGACAGGGGGTAGTCACAGGAAAACTGTTTTTT. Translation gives CASRDGQGVVTGKLFF.

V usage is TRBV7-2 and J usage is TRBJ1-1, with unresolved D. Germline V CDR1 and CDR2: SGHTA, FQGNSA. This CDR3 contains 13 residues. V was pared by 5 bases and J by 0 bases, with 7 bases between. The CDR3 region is CASSPYVNTEAFF. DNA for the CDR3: TGTGCCAGCAGCCCCTATGTGAACACTGAAGCTTTCTTT.

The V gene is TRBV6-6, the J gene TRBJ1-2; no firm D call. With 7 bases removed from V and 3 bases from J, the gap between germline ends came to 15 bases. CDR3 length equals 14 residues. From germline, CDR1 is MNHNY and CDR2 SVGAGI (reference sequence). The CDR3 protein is CASMGGYLDYGYTF. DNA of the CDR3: TGTGCCAGCATGGGAGGTTACCTTGACTATGGCTACACCTTC.

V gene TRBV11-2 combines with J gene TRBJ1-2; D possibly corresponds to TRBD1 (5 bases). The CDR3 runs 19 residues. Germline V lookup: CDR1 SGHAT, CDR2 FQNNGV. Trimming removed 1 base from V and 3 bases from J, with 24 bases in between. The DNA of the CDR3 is TGTGCCAGCAGCTTAGGGGCAGGGAGACTAGGGGAATCCCACTATGGCTACACCTTC. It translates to CASSLGAGRLGESHYGYTF.

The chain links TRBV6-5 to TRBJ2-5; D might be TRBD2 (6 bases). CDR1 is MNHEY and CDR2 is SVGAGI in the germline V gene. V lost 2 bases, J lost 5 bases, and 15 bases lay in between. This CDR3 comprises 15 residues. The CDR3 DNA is TGTGCCAGCAGTTACCGGGACCCCGGAGGGGAGACCCAGTACTTC. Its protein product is CASSYRDPGGETQYF.

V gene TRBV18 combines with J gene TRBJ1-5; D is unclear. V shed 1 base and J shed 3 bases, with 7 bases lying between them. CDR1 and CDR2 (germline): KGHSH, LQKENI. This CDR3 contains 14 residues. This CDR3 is CASSPRQANQPQHF. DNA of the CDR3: TGTGCCAGCTCACCACGGCAGGCCAATCAGCCCCAGCATTTT.

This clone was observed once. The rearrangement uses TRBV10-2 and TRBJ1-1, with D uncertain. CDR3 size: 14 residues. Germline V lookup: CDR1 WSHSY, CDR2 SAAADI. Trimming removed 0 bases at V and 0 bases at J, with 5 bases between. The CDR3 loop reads CASSESYLNTEAFF. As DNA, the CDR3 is TGCGCCAGCAGTGAGTCGTATTTGAACACTGAAGCTTTCTTT.

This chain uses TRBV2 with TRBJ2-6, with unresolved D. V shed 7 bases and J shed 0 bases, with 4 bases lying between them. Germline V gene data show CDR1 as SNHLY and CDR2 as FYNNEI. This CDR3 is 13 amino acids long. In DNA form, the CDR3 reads TGTGCCAGCACCATCTCTGGGGCCAACGTCCTGACTTTC. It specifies CASTISGANVLTF.

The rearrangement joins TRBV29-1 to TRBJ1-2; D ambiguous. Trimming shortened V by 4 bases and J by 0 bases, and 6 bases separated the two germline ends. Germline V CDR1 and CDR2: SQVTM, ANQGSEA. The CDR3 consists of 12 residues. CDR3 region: CSVVQPNYGYTF. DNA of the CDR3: TGCAGCGTTGTACAGCCTAACTATGGCTACACCTTC.

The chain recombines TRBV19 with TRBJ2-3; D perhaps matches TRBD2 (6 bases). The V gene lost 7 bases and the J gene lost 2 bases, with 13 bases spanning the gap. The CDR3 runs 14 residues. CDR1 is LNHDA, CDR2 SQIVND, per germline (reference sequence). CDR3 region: CASNNPGVTDTQYF. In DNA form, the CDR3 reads TGTGCCAGTAACAATCCGGGGGTCACAGATACGCAGTATTTT.